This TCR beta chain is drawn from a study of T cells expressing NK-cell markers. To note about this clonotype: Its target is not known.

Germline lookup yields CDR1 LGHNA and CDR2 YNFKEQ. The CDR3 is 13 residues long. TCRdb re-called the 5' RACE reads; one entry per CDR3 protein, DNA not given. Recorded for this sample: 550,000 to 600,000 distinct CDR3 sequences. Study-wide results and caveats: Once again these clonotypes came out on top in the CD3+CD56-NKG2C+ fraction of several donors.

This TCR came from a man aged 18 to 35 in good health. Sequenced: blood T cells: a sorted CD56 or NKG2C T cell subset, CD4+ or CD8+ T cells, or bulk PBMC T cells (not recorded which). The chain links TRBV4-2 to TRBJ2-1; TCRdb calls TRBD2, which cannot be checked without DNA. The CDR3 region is CASSQNSEGGRFF.